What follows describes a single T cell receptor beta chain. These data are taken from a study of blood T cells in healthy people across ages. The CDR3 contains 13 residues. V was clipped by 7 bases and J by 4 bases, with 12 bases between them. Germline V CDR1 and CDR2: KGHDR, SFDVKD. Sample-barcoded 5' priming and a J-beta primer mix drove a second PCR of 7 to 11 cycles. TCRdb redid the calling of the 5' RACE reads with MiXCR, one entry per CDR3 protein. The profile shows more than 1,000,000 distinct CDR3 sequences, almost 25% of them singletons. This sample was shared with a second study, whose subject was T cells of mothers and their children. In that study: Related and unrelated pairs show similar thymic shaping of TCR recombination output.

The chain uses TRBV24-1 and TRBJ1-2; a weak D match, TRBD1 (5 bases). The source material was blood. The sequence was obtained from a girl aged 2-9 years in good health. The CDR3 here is CATSQGRLYGYTF. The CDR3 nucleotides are TGTGCCACCAGCCAGGGAAGACTCTATGGCTACACCTTC.